One sample yielded the 20 T cell receptor beta chains listed below, sequenced in a study of graft-versus-host responses after intestinal transplantation. Data came from immunoSEQ multiplex PCR; TCRdb stores just in-frame clones and leaves some out. The sample lists tens of thousands of clones; 85% to 95% were seen once. These receptors have no identified antigens. Sequencing was performed on unstimulated CD8+ T cells sorted from spleen or lymph node cells, taken before intestinal transplant. These receptors were collected from a human donor who received an intestinal transplant.

The chain has TRBV15 and TRBJ1-1, with D tentatively TRBD1 (6 bases). Germline CDR1 reads LNHNV; CDR2 reads YYDKDF (reference sequence). The CDR3 covers 13 residues. Trimming shortened V by 3 bases and J by 1 base, and 6 bases separated the two germline ends. In DNA form, the CDR3 reads TGTGCCACCAGCAGGACAGGGAACACTGAAGCTTTCTTT. Its protein is CATSRTGNTEAFF.

The rearrangement uses TRBV10-3 and TRBJ1-1; D remains unclear. Germline CDR1 and CDR2: ENHRY and SYGVKD. The CDR3 is 12 residues long. Deletions cut 4 bases from V and 3 bases from J, with 6 bases between. DNA of the CDR3: TGTGCCATCAGTGTATCCGACACTGAAGCTTTCTTT. Translating gives CAISVSDTEAFF.

The table lists this clone with a count of one. This sequence joins TRBV4-3 and TRBJ1-2, with D unresolved. Germline V gene data show CDR1 as LGHNA and CDR2 as YSLEER. The CDR3 has 18 residues. Trimming removed 4 bases at V and 7 bases at J, with 28 bases between. CDR3 region: CASSLLNIAGGRGSGYTF. In nucleotides, the CDR3 is TGCGCCAGCAGCCTACTTAATATCGCTGGCGGACGAGGGAGTGGCTACACCTTC.

The rearrangement links TRBV25-1 to TRBJ1-5; no clear D gene. In germline, CDR1 is MGHDK, CDR2 SYGVNS. V lost 2 bases, J lost 7 bases, and 6 bases lay in between. CDR3 length: 12 amino acids. The CDR3 nucleotides are TGTGCCAGCAGTGAACGGGGACAGCCCCAGCATTTT. It translates to CASSERGQPQHF.

This clone is a singleton in its sample. The chain carries TRBV7-8 and TRBJ2-7, with D unclear. The germline V gene has CDR1 SGHVS and CDR2 FQNEAQ. This CDR3 region has 13 residues. V lost 0 bases, J lost 3 bases, and 6 bases lay in between. For the CDR3, the DNA is TGTGCCAGCAGCTTAGCTCAAAACTACGAGCAGTACTTC. Translation gives CASSLAQNYEQYF.

The CDR3 reads CASSDNIPGQGYNEQFF. CDR3 coding DNA: TGCGCCAGCAGCGATAACATTCCGGGACAGGGGTACAATGAGCAGTTCTTC. The chain uses TRBV5-1 and TRBJ2-1, with 10 bases aligning to TRBD1. Germline V gives CDR1 SGHRS, CDR2 YFSETQ. Losses at the gene ends were 4 bases for V and 4 bases for J; bases not matched to a gene: 11. The CDR3 contains 17 residues.

A note on this clone: Relative to the germline gene, one junction end is altered; a read error may explain this. V usage is TRBV5-5 and J usage is TRBJ2-5, with 8 bases that match TRBD1. This CDR3 is built from 14 residues. Germline V gives CDR1 SGHKS, CDR2 YYEKEE (reference sequence). CDR3 protein: CASSLDRVGETQYF. For the CDR3, the DNA is TGTGCCAGCAGTTTGGACAGGGTCGGAGAGACCCAGTACTTC.

The rearrangement links TRBV27 to TRBJ2-7, with 8 bases that match TRBD2. With 6 bases clipped from V and 7 bases from J, the junction kept 14 bases outside the gene matches. Germline V gene data show CDR1 as MNHEY and CDR2 as SMNVEV (reference sequence). The CDR3 runs 15 residues. The DNA of the CDR3 is TGTGCCAGCAGCCTTAAAGCGGGGGACCTCGGGGAGCAGTACTTC. Its protein product is CASSLKAGDLGEQYF.

This clone was observed a single time. The V and J genes are TRBV7-6 and TRBJ2-5, with 10 bases aligning to TRBD2. CDR3 length: 15 residues. J was trimmed by 5 bases and V by 5 bases; bases with no gene match: 8. CDR1 SGHVS and CDR2 FNYEAQ come from the germline V gene. The CDR3 nucleotides read TGTGCCAGCAGCCCTACGCTAGCGGGGGTGGAGACCCAGTACTTC. The encoded protein is CASSPTLAGVETQYF.

The J gene is TRBJ2-7, the V gene TRBV7-9; D remains unclear. V lost 2 bases and J 0 bases, leaving 8 bases between the germline ends. Germline loops: CDR1 SEHNR, CDR2 FQNEAQ (reference sequence). The CDR3 has 14 amino acids. The CDR3 DNA sequence: TGTGCCAGCAGCTTACATGGCAGCTCCTACGAGCAGTACTTC. Residues: CASSLHGSSYEQYF.

The V call is TRBV6-6, the J call TRBJ1-5, with 10 bases lining up with TRBD1. This CDR3 has 15 amino acids. The V and J ends lost 2 bases and 5 bases, in that order; junction bases with no gene match: 3. The germline gives CDR1 MNHNY, CDR2 SVGAGI (reference sequence). CDR3 protein: CASSYGTGEDQPQHF. The CDR3 DNA sequence: TGTGCCAGCAGTTACGGGACAGGGGAGGATCAGCCCCAGCATTTT.

The V call is TRBV7-2, the J call TRBJ2-1; TRBD2 aligns across 11 bases. Per the germline V gene, CDR1 is SGHTA and CDR2 is FQGNSA. The V segment lost 5 bases and the J segment 5 bases; nucleotides outside the gene matches: 5. The CDR3 covers 15 residues. The CDR3 DNA is TGTGCCAGCAGCCTACTAGCGGGGGTTCACAATGAGCAGTTCTTC. This sequence encodes CASSLLAGVHNEQFF.

The gene calls are TRBV30 and TRBJ2-1; D remains ambiguous. Trimming shortened V by 5 bases and J by 0 bases, and 14 bases separated the two germline ends. This CDR3 spans 15 amino acids. Germline-derived CDR1 and CDR2 are GTSNPN and SVGIG (reference sequence). The CDR3 loop is CAWQWAASSYNEQFF. As DNA, the CDR3 is TGTGCCTGGCAGTGGGCCGCGAGCTCCTACAATGAGCAGTTCTTC.

The chain employs TRBV27 and TRBJ2-3, with D unresolved. Germline V gene data show CDR1 as MNHEY and CDR2 as SMNVEV (reference sequence). This CDR3 contains 11 residues. Trimming cost V 6 bases and J 4 bases, with 5 bases left between them. Here the CDR3 DNA reads TGTGCCAGCAGGAGCCCAGATACGCAGTATTTT. Its protein is CASRSPDTQYF.

V usage is TRBV7-2 and J usage is TRBJ1-2, with 7 nucleotides matching TRBD1. The J segment lost 6 bases and the V segment lost 5 bases, leaving 9 bases of the junction unmatched. The CDR3 loop spans 14 amino acids. Germline V gene sequence: CDR1 SGHTA, CDR2 FQGNSA. CDR3 DNA sequence: TGTGCCAGCAGCCCCGGGACAGCCTACGATGGCTACACCTTC. Translation gives CASSPGTAYDGYTF. Full variable domain (outside the CDR3, taken from reference TRBV7-2 and TRBJ1-2): GAGVSQSPSNKVTEKGKDVELRCDPISGHTALYWYRQSLGQGLEFLIYFQGNSAPDKSGLPSDRFSAERTGGSVSTLTIQRTQQEDSAVYLCASSPGTAYDGYTFGSGTRLTVV.

The V and J genes are TRBV7-2 and TRBJ2-3, with D possibly being TRBD2 (5 bases). Trimming removed 2 bases from V and 3 bases from J, with 12 bases in between. The CDR3 length is 15 residues. CDR1 and CDR2 from the germline V gene are SGHTA and FQGNSA. CDR3 amino acids: CASSLYPLATDTQYF. The CDR3 DNA sequence: TGTGCCAGCAGCTTATATCCCCTAGCAACAGATACGCAGTATTTT.

The rearrangement joins TRBV27 to TRBJ2-1; a weak D match, TRBD1 (6 bases). The V gene lost 6 bases and the J gene lost 6 bases, with 12 bases spanning the gap. This CDR3 has 13 residues. Germline lookup yields CDR1 MNHEY and CDR2 SMNVEV (reference sequence). The CDR3: CASRPQGPNEQFF. The CDR3 nucleotides read TGTGCCAGCAGGCCACAGGGTCCCAATGAGCAGTTCTTC.

The V call is TRBV7-2, the J call TRBJ2-7, with D maybe TRBD2 (6 bases). The CDR3 length is 15 residues. CDR1 is SGHTA, CDR2 FQGNSA, per germline. V lost 2 bases to trimming and J lost 3 bases, with 14 bases between them. CDR3 sequence reads: CASSLSSLGGYEQYF. CDR3 coding DNA: TGTGCCAGCAGCTTAAGCTCGCTGGGGGGCTACGAGCAGTACTTC.

The CDR3 region is CSVGGPNVGKNEKLFF. CDR3 in DNA: TGCAGCGTTGGGGGGCCGAACGTGGGGAAAAATGAAAAACTGTTTTTT. The gene calls are TRBV29-1 and TRBJ1-4, with D possibly TRBD1 on 6 matching bases. This CDR3 comprises 16 residues. Germline CDR1 SQVTM, CDR2 ANQGSEA. The V end was cut by 4 bases, the J end by 5 bases, with 20 bases between.

The CDR3 protein is CASSYSTSGLANEQFF. The CDR3 DNA follows: TGTGCCAGCAGTTACTCGACTAGCGGGTTGGCCAATGAGCAGTTCTTC. J is TRBJ2-1 and V is TRBV6-5; 10 bases match TRBD2. This CDR3 has 16 residues. Germline assignment: CDR1 MNHEY and CDR2 SVGAGI. V lost 0 bases and J lost 6; bases outside the gene matches: 5.